What follows is one TCR beta chain and its context. Produced via immunoSEQ multiplex PCR; TCRdb's table is partial and in-frame only. This repertoire shows around 250,000 clones, approximately 90% found once; its top ten account for roughly 1.2%. The germline V and J ends were trimmed by 0 bases and 0 bases, with 11 bases remaining between them. The CDR3 is 16 residues long. In germline, CDR1 is MNHEY, CDR2 SVGAGI. The sample comes from a study of blood T cell repertoires in COVID-19. Study-level background: T cells, B-cell-depleted T cells, or PBMCs provided the cDNA or gDNA that served as material.

This receptor was identified in a human donor in a cohort exposed to, infected with or recovered from COVID-19 (not recorded which). The donor label of this sample is uncertain. The chain is built from TRBV6-5 and TRBJ1-1, with D unresolved. The sequenced sample was PBMCs or T cells enriched from blood (not recorded which). The CDR3 protein is CASSYSRRNMNTEAFF. The CDR3 coding sequence is TGTGCCAGCAGTTACTCGAGGCGGAACATGAACACTGAAGCTTTCTTT.